Listed here are 28 T cell receptor beta chains from one sample, sequenced in a study of regulatory and conventional T cells in RAG deficiency. Measured with immunoSEQ multiplex PCR; TCRdb has only the in-frame clones, and not every one. The sample yields approximately 21,000 clones, roughly 96% seen once. Blood CD4+ CD25-low CD127-high conventional T cells supplied the genomic DNA template. This sample was shared with a second study, whose subject was regulatory T cells. As reported in that work: The PCR used 52 TRBV and 13 TRBJ primers.

Sequenced input: CD25- CD4+ T cells sorted from blood. These receptors originate from a human donor in good health.

The chain couples TRBV7-2 to TRBJ2-4; 11 bases fit TRBD2. The germline V gene encodes CDR1 SGHTA and CDR2 FQGNSA. V gave up 5 bases and J gave up 5 bases; unmatched junction bases: 14. The CDR3 is 18 amino acids. DNA for the CDR3: TGTGCCAGCAGCCTCTACTATAGCGGGGGGGCGATCGAAAACATTCAGTACTTC. This encodes CASSLYYSGGAIENIQYF. Full variable domain (missing parts from reference TRBV7-2 and TRBJ2-4): GAGVSQSPSNKVTEKGKDVELRCDPISGHTALYWYRQSLGQGLEFLIYFQGNSAPDKSGLPSDRFSAERTGGSVSTLTIQRTQQEDSAVYLCASSLYYSGGAIENIQYFGAGTRLSVL.

The V call is TRBV5-1, the J call TRBJ2-7, with a weak D call TRBD2 (5 bases). CDR1 and CDR2 from the germline V gene are SGHRS and YFSETQ. The ends were cut back, 0 bases at V and 4 bases at J, with 17 bases in the middle. The CDR3 runs to 16 residues. The CDR3 reads CASSLAAGLTDYEQYF. As DNA, the CDR3 is TGCGCCAGCAGCTTGGCTGCGGGTTTGACCGATTACGAGCAGTACTTC.

The CDR3 DNA reads TGCGCCAGCAGCAGGACTAGCGGGGGGGCCTCGTTCTTC. This gives the protein CASSRTSGGASFF. V usage is TRBV10-1 and J usage is TRBJ2-1, with 15 bases lining up with TRBD2. Germline V gives CDR1 WNHNN, CDR2 SYGVQD (reference sequence). Germline trimming cut 6 bases from V and 15 bases from J; bases unmatched to any gene: 6. The CDR3 has 13 residues.

V gene TRBV30 combines with J gene TRBJ2-5; a weak D match, TRBD1 (5 bases). The CDR3 runs to 15 residues. Trimming left V 2 bases short and J 5 bases short, with 18 bases between. CDR1 is GTSNPN, CDR2 SVGIG, per germline (reference sequence). The CDR3 DNA follows: TGTGCCTGGAGTCCCTTTCGACCAGCAGGGGAGACCCAGTACTTC. The encoded protein is CAWSPFRPAGETQYF.

The chain joins TRBV6-1 to TRBJ1-4, with 8 nucleotides matching TRBD1. CDR1 MNHNS and CDR2 SASEGT come from the germline V gene. CDR3 length equals 16 residues. Trimming took 1 base from V and 6 from J; bases not matched to a gene: 7. In DNA, the CDR3 is TGTGCCAGCAGTGAAGGTCCTCGGGACAGGTATGAAAAACTGTTTTTT. It specifies CASSEGPRDRYEKLFF.

The rearrangement uses TRBV10-2 and TRBJ1-2, with D hard to call. Trimming left V 8 bases short and J 8 bases short, with 18 bases between. CDR1 WSHSY and CDR2 SAAADI come from the germline V gene. The CDR3 consists of 13 residues. This CDR3 is CASAEGGGYGYTF. For the CDR3, the DNA is TGCGCCAGCGCCGAGGGTGGAGGGTACGGCTACACCTTC.

In DNA form, the CDR3 reads TGTGCCAGCACTAGACAGGGGGCGGACTATGGCTACACCTTC. Protein: CASTRQGADYGYTF. The chain recombines TRBV7-9 with TRBJ1-2; 10 bases map to TRBD1. With 7 bases clipped from V and 3 bases from J, the junction kept 5 bases outside the gene matches. The germline gives CDR1 SEHNR, CDR2 FQNEAQ (reference sequence). The CDR3 totals 14 residues.

The genes are TRBV30 and TRBJ2-2; TRBD1 matches at 8 bases. The germline V gene has CDR1 GTSNPN and CDR2 SVGIG (reference sequence). This CDR3 contains 15 residues. V gave up 2 bases and J gave up 3 bases; unmatched junction bases: 5. The CDR3 bases are TGTGCCTGGAGTTTAGACAGGGGTCACACCGGGGAGCTGTTTTTT. Protein: CAWSLDRGHTGELFF.

The rearrangement uses TRBV7-7 and TRBJ2-3; 9 nucleotides align to TRBD2. From germline, CDR1 is SSHAT and CDR2 FNYEAQ (reference sequence). This CDR3 is 15 amino acids long. V lost 5 bases and J lost 0; bases outside the gene matches: 3. The CDR3 spells CASSPGLASTDTQYF. For the CDR3, the DNA is TGTGCCAGCAGCCCCGGACTAGCGAGCACAGATACGCAGTATTTT.

V and J are TRBV5-4 and TRBJ2-2; 10 nucleotides line up with TRBD2. V trimming: 4 bases; J trimming: 1 base; junction bases outside the gene matches: 4. Germline CDR1 and CDR2: SGHNT and YYREEE (reference sequence). This CDR3 has 16 residues. The CDR3 coding sequence is TGTGCCAGCAGCAGGATAGCGGGGGGGAACACCGGGGAGCTGTTTTTT. It specifies CASSRIAGGNTGELFF.

This clone showed up just a few times. CDR3 DNA sequence: TGTGCCAGCAGCACAGGGACCGGCCAGCCCCAGCATTTT. Protein sequence: CASSTGTGQPQHF. The V call is TRBV7-8, the J call TRBJ1-5; a possible D gene is TRBD1 (6 bases). Germline values: CDR1 SGHVS, CDR2 FQNEAQ. Trimming took off 5 bases at V and 7 bases at J, with 12 bases between the two ends. The CDR3 has 13 residues.

This sequence joins TRBV29-1 and TRBJ1-2; D remains ambiguous. The CDR3 has 15 amino acids. CDR1 and CDR2 (germline): SQVTM, ANQGSEA. Between the trimmed V and J ends, which lost 4 bases and 6 bases, there was a span of 21 bases. CDR3 residues: CSVAHRMVTVDGYTF. The CDR3 nucleotides read TGCAGCGTTGCCCACCGAATGGTAACGGTAGATGGCTACACCTTC.

The rearrangement links TRBV29-1 to TRBJ2-7, with D possibly matching TRBD1 (6 bases). The CDR3 sequence is 12 residues long. The V gene's germline CDR1 is SQVTM and CDR2 ANQGSEA. Between the trimmed V and J ends, which lost 5 bases and 5 bases, there was a span of 13 bases. The CDR3 is CSVLRGLNEQYF. CDR3 nucleotide sequence: TGCAGCGTTCTCAGGGGTCTCAACGAGCAGTACTTC.

The count of this clone is one. The CDR3, as DNA: TGTGCCTGGTCCCGGGACAGGCTATATGGCTACACCTTC. Residues: CAWSRDRLYGYTF. The chain has TRBV30 and TRBJ1-2; TRBD1 matches 8 bases. Germline CDR1 and CDR2: GTSNPN and SVGIG (reference sequence). The CDR3 length is 13 residues. V shed 5 bases, J shed 5 bases, and the junction held 7 bases outside the gene matches.

About this clone itself: Its ends do not fully match the called genes, so a read error is possible. This chain connects TRBV7-9 to TRBJ2-7, with D perhaps TRBD2 (7 bases). CDR1 and CDR2 from the germline V gene are SEHNR and FQNEAQ (reference sequence). The CDR3 is made up of 11 amino acids. CDR3 sequence: CASSLTGGPKF. As DNA, the CDR3 is TGTGCCAGCTCACTTACGGGGGGCCCGAAATTC.

The chain links TRBV28 to TRBJ2-1, with 12 bases identical to TRBD2. The junction had 9 bases not matched to a gene; V was cut back by 4 bases and J by 5 bases. The CDR3 runs 17 residues. Germline V gene data show CDR1 as MDHEN and CDR2 as SYDVKM. The DNA for the CDR3 is TGTGCCAGCAGTTCCGACCCCCTAGCGGGGGGGGACAATGAGCAGTTCTTC. Its translation: CASSSDPLAGGDNEQFF. The full variable domain, in which reference TRBV28 and TRBJ2-1 provide the parts outside the CDR3, is DVKVTQSSRYLVKRTGEKVFLECVQDMDHENMFWYRQDPGLGLRLIYFSYDVKMKEKGDIPEGYSVSREKKERFSLILESASTNQTSMYLCASSSDPLAGGDNEQFFGPGTRLTVL.

This chain joins TRBV6-1 and TRBJ2-7; D possibly corresponds to TRBD1 (6 bases). Trimming left V 10 bases short and J 3 bases short, with 16 bases between. The CDR3 contains 13 residues. The germline gives CDR1 MNHNS, CDR2 SASEGT. The CDR3 here is CATSRDTFYEQYF. CDR3 nucleotides: TGTGCCACCTCCAGGGACACCTTCTACGAGCAGTACTTC.

This chain joins TRBV4-1 and TRBJ1-2; 10 nucleotides match TRBD1. Germline loops: CDR1 MGHRA, CDR2 YSYEKL. J gave up 2 bases and V 1 base, and 7 bases lay outside the gene matches. There are 17 residues in the CDR3. The CDR3 DNA is TGCGCCAGCAGCCAAGGACAGGGGGCTGTTCCCAACTATGGCTACACCTTC. Translating gives CASSQGQGAVPNYGYTF.

This chain links TRBV11-2 with TRBJ2-1; TRBD1 agrees at 11 bases. The V and J ends lost 2 bases and 5 bases, in that order; junction bases with no gene match: 14. The CDR3 has 19 residues. Germline CDR1 and CDR2: SGHAT and FQNNGV. The CDR3: CASSLSRGRWDRGNNEQFF. CDR3 in DNA: TGTGCCAGCAGCTTATCCCGAGGGAGATGGGACAGGGGGAACAATGAGCAGTTCTTC.

Points on this clone: One end of the junction is discordant with germline, which a read error may explain. This chain connects TRBV7-9 to TRBJ2-3, with D perhaps TRBD1 (6 bases). The germline CDR1 and CDR2 sequences are SEHNR and FQNEAQ (reference sequence). This CDR3 contains 15 residues. The CDR3 nucleotides read TGTGCCAGCAGCTTTAGTAGCAGGGGCCAAGTCGTGGGAGATTTT. Translation gives CASSFSSRGQVVGDF.

The chain joins TRBV6-1 to TRBJ1-5; tentative D call: TRBD1 (6 bases). Trimming shortened V by 7 bases and J by 0 bases, and 13 bases separated the two germline ends. The CDR3 contains 15 residues. Germline CDR1 MNHNS, CDR2 SASEGT. In DNA, the CDR3 is TGTGCCAGCAAGGAGAACAGGGCTAGCAATCAGCCCCAGCATTTT. Translated, it gives CASKENRASNQPQHF.

The CDR3 nucleotides read TGTGCCAGCAGCCAGGACCCGGGGAGCACCGGGGAGCTGTTTTTT. Protein sequence: CASSQDPGSTGELFF. The chain recombines TRBV5-4 with TRBJ2-2; D possibly corresponds to TRBD2 (5 bases). Germline CDR1 reads SGHNT; CDR2 reads YYREEE (reference sequence). The V and J ends lost 4 bases and 4 bases respectively, with 14 bases between them. The CDR3 consists of 15 residues. Full variable domain (remainder filled in from reference TRBV5-4 and TRBJ2-2): ETGVTQSPTHLIKTRGQQVTLRCSSQSGHNTVSWYQQALGQGPQFIFQYYREEENGRGNFPPRFSGLQFPNYSSELNVNALELDDSALYLCASSQDPGSTGELFFGEGSRLTVL.

The CDR3 nucleotides are TGTGCCAGCAGTGATAGAAACACCGGGGAGCTGTTTTTT. Protein: CASSDRNTGELFF. The chain joins TRBV6-4 to TRBJ2-2; D not resolved. CDR1 and CDR2 (germline): MRHNA, SNTAGT. The CDR3 loop spans 13 amino acids. Trimming took off 3 bases at V and 2 bases at J, with 4 bases between the two ends.

This chain connects TRBV5-1 to TRBJ2-5; 7 bases line up with TRBD1. Trimming removed 2 bases from V and 5 bases from J; junction bases left unmatched: 3. The CDR3 extends over 13 amino acids. Per germline, CDR1 SGHRS and CDR2 YFSETQ. In nucleotides, the CDR3 is TGCGCCAGCAGCTTAGGGGGCCAGGAGACCCAGTACTTC. Translation gives CASSLGGQETQYF.

The rearrangement uses TRBV7-6 and TRBJ2-1; D is perhaps TRBD2 (5 bases). Between the trimmed V and J ends, which lost 5 bases and 3 bases, there was a span of 17 bases. The germline gives CDR1 SGHVS, CDR2 FNYEAQ. This CDR3 is built from 16 residues. The CDR3 sequence is CASSPTPSGNYNEQFF. CDR3 coding DNA: TGTGCCAGCAGCCCGACTCCGAGCGGAAACTACAATGAGCAGTTCTTC.

V is TRBV18 and J is TRBJ2-5; TRBD2 matches 10 bases. V lost 4 bases, J lost 4 bases, and 6 bases stayed unmatched. The CDR3 is 15 amino acids. Germline V gene lookup returns CDR1 KGHSH and CDR2 LQKENI. The CDR3 region is CASSLLAGAGETQYF. The CDR3 region has the DNA TGTGCCAGCTCACTGCTAGCGGGGGCCGGAGAGACCCAGTACTTC.

The chain has TRBV4-1 and TRBJ1-5, with TRBD1 identical over 7 bases. Germline CDR1 is MGHRA and CDR2 is YSYEKL. The CDR3 loop spans 16 amino acids. V was clipped by 5 bases and J by 3 bases; unmatched bases: 10. The CDR3 region is CASSVNPGQLNQPQHF. The CDR3 nucleotides read TGCGCCAGCAGCGTAAACCCGGGACAGCTCAATCAGCCCCAGCATTTT.

The chain is built from TRBV11-3 and TRBJ1-6; TRBD1 aligns across 7 bases. The CDR3 extends over 18 amino acids. Unmatched junction bases numbered 17, after V lost 2 bases and J lost 10 bases. CDR1 and CDR2 (germline): SGHNT, YENEEA. This CDR3 is CASSLRDSHSWGESPLHF. CDR3 bases: TGTGCCAGCAGCTTAAGGGACAGCCATTCCTGGGGTGAGTCACCCCTCCACTTT.